One and the same sample provided the 20 T cell receptor beta chains below, sequenced in a study of T cell changes during pregnancy in multiple sclerosis. Method: immunoSEQ multiplex PCR; TCRdb's copy keeps in-frame clones and lacks some. The sample carries 25,000 or so clones, about 88% recorded once. The sample in question was CD4+ T cells from peripheral blood mononuclear cells, obtained in the first trimester of pregnancy. The receptors shown here come from a female donor in good health, enrolled as a control in a pregnancy study.

This chain joins TRBV19 and TRBJ2-2, with a weak D call TRBD2 (6 bases). V was shortened by 3 bases and J by 4 bases, with 15 bases between the two germline ends. CDR1 and CDR2 from the germline V gene are LNHDA and SQIVND (reference sequence). CDR3 length: 16 residues. The CDR3 sequence: CASSMGGGRGTGELFF. For the CDR3, the DNA is TGTGCCAGTAGTATGGGTGGAGGGCGAGGCACCGGGGAGCTGTTTTTT. The full variable domain, rest sourced from reference TRBV19 and TRBJ2-2, is DGGITQSPKYLFRKEGQNVTLSCEQNLNHDAMYWYRQDPGQGLRLIYYSQIVNDFQKGDIAEGYSVSREKKESFPLTVTSAQKNPTAFYLCASSMGGGRGTGELFFGEGSRLTVL.

The chain employs TRBV28 and TRBJ2-4; D is perhaps TRBD2 (5 bases). The CDR3 extends over 16 amino acids. Per germline, CDR1 MDHEN and CDR2 SYDVKM. V dropped 5 bases and J dropped 7 bases, with 21 bases sitting between them. The CDR3 loop reads CASSDRLWRRGNIQYF. As DNA, the CDR3 is TGTGCCAGCAGTGACCGTCTGTGGCGTCGGGGTAACATTCAGTACTTC.

The chain uses TRBV21-1 and TRBJ1-4; TRBD1 reflects the table's D call only, with no check against the DNA. TRBV21-1 is annotated as a pseudogene. The CDR3 loop spans 17 amino acids. CDR3 coding DNA: TGTGCCAGCAGCTTCCGGGACAGGCCAAGCCTTAATGAAAAACTGTTTTTT. Translating it yields CASSFRDRPSLNEKLFF.

This sequence joins TRBV6-5 and TRBJ2-1, with D possibly matching TRBD2 (5 bases). Germline V gene sequence: CDR1 MNHEY, CDR2 SVGAGI. CDR3 length: 12 residues. The CDR3 region has the DNA TGTACGTCCGCGGGCTCCTACAATGAGCAGTTCTTC. Translating it yields CTSAGSYNEQFF.

The gene calls are TRBV19 and TRBJ2-2; 8 bases map to TRBD1. From germline, CDR1 is LNHDA and CDR2 SQIVND (reference sequence). Unmatched junction bases numbered 6, after V lost 2 bases and J lost 7 bases. CDR3 size: 15 residues. This chain's CDR3 is CASSIRQGKGGELFF. Written as DNA, the CDR3 is TGTGCCAGTAGTATACGACAGGGGAAGGGCGGGGAGCTGTTTTTT.

This sequence joins TRBV28 and TRBJ1-6, with unresolved D. Germline V lookup: CDR1 MDHEN, CDR2 SYDVKM. Trimming pared 7 bases from V and 7 bases from J, leaving 11 bases between. CDR3 size: 13 residues. CDR3 sequence reads: CASKLEQNSPLHF. The CDR3 bases are TGTGCCAGCAAATTAGAACAGAATTCACCCCTCCACTTT.

V is TRBV6-6 and J is TRBJ2-1, with TRBD1 matching 9 bases. Germline CDR1 is MNHNY and CDR2 is SVGAGI (reference sequence). J lost 3 bases, V lost 9 bases, and 9 bases had no gene match. The CDR3 covers 15 residues. CDR3 coding DNA: TGTGCCAGTGAAACCGGGACAGGGAGCTACAATGAGCAGTTCTTC. Translated, it gives CASETGTGSYNEQFF.

By frequency in the sample, this clone is medium-sized (0.01 to 0.1%). The chain has TRBV5-6 and TRBJ1-3, with a possible D match to TRBD1 (6 bases). This CDR3 contains 16 residues. Germline CDR1 reads SGHDT; CDR2 reads YYEEEE. V lost 1 base to trimming and J lost 2 bases, with 13 bases between them. CDR3 protein: CASSLRPRGTGNTIYF. DNA for the CDR3: TGTGCCAGCAGCTTGAGGCCCAGGGGTACTGGAAACACCATATATTTT.

In this sample, this clone turned up a few times. The CDR3 here is CASSGQINQPQHF. Written as DNA, the CDR3 is TGTGCCAGCAGTGGACAGATCAATCAGCCCCAGCATTTT. The chain is built from TRBV27 and TRBJ1-5; the D gene is possibly TRBD1 (6 bases). The CDR3 sequence is 13 residues long. Trimming shortened V by 5 bases and J by 3 bases, and 8 bases separated the two germline ends. Germline V gene sequence: CDR1 MNHEY, CDR2 SMNVEV (reference sequence).

This chain joins TRBV2 and TRBJ2-2; possible D gene TRBD2, 6 bases. V gave up 3 bases and J gave up 6 bases, with 11 bases separating them. The CDR3 consists of 14 residues. Germline CDR1 is SNHLY and CDR2 is FYNNEI. The CDR3 sequence: CASSERTNSGELFF. As DNA, the CDR3 is TGTGCCAGCAGTGAGCGGACTAACTCCGGGGAGCTGTTTTTT. The variable domain in full, completed from reference TRBV2 and TRBJ2-2, reads EPEVTQTPSHQVTQMGQEVILRCVPISNHLYFYWYRQILGQKVEFLVSFYNNEISEKSEIFDDQFSVERPDGSNFTLKIRSTKLEDSAMYFCASSERTNSGELFFGEGSRLTVL.

The chain combines TRBV6-5 with TRBJ2-2; no clear D gene. This CDR3 spans 12 amino acids. With 3 bases removed from V and 4 bases from J, the gap between germline ends came to 3 bases. Germline CDR1 and CDR2: MNHEY and SVGAGI. In nucleotides, the CDR3 is TGTGCCAGCAGTTATAGCACCGGGGAGCTGTTTTTT. Encoded protein: CASSYSTGELFF.

This chain links TRBV6-4 with TRBJ2-3; 13 bases are shared with TRBD2. The CDR3 is 16 residues long. After removal of 6 bases from V and 3 bases from J, the junction contained 6 bases not matched to a gene. Germline lookup yields CDR1 MRHNA and CDR2 SNTAGT. CDR3 coding DNA: TGTGCCAGCAGCACCGGGACTAGCGGGACAACAGATACGCAGTATTTT. Amino acids: CASSTGTSGTTDTQYF.

This clone was observed a handful of times. V usage is TRBV28 and J usage is TRBJ1-6, with D possibly matching TRBD1 (6 bases). Trimming pared 2 bases from V and 13 bases from J, leaving 18 bases between. The CDR3 extends over 15 amino acids. CDR1 and CDR2 from the germline V gene are MDHEN and SYDVKM. The CDR3 here is CASSLPARGLEPLHF. The CDR3 DNA reads TGTGCCAGCAGTTTACCGGCCAGGGGCCTAGAGCCCCTCCACTTT. Full variable domain (remainder filled in from reference TRBV28 and TRBJ1-6): DVKVTQSSRYLVKRTGEKVFLECVQDMDHENMFWYRQDPGLGLRLIYFSYDVKMKEKGDIPEGYSVSREKKERFSLILESASTNQTSMYLCASSLPARGLEPLHFGNGTRLTVT.

The chain has TRBV5-1 and TRBJ2-3; a possible D gene is TRBD2 (6 bases). The V gene's germline CDR1 is SGHRS and CDR2 YFSETQ. V was cut by 4 bases and J by 2 bases, with 20 bases left in between. This CDR3 is 17 amino acids long. The CDR3 spells CASSAEPLGLPTDTQYF. The DNA for the CDR3 is TGCGCCAGCAGCGCAGAGCCCCTAGGACTACCCACAGATACGCAGTATTTT.

V is TRBV5-1 and J is TRBJ2-1; TRBD1 matches at 10 bases. V dropped 4 bases and J dropped 9; count of bases not matched to a gene: 10. From germline, CDR1 is SGHRS and CDR2 YFSETQ. The CDR3 is 15 residues long. In DNA form, the CDR3 reads TGCGCCAGCAGCCATGACAGGGGGCCTTTCGGTGAGCAGTTCTTC. This translates into CASSHDRGPFGEQFF.

The rearrangement links TRBV14 to TRBJ2-5; 11 bases align to TRBD2. The CDR3 covers 17 residues. V gave up 0 bases and J gave up 4 bases; unmatched junction bases: 7. Germline CDR1 is SGHDN and CDR2 is FVKESK. The CDR3 loop is CASSQEGVAGGRETQYF. CDR3 bases: TGTGCCAGCAGCCAAGAAGGGGTAGCGGGGGGGCGAGAGACCCAGTACTTC. The full variable domain, completed using reference TRBV14 and TRBJ2-5, is EAGVTQFPSHSVIEKGQTVTLRCDPISGHDNLYWYRRVMGKEIKFLLHFVKESKQDESGMPNNRFLAERTGGTYSTLKVQPAELEDSGVYFCASSQEGVAGGRETQYFGPGTRLLVL.

The chain employs TRBV10-1 and TRBJ1-1; a possible D gene is TRBD1 (6 bases). Germline values: CDR1 WNHNN, CDR2 SYGVQD (reference sequence). The CDR3 is made up of 14 amino acids. Trimming pared 4 bases from V and 1 base from J, leaving 10 bases between. The CDR3 region has the DNA TGCGCCAGCAGTGCGTTGACAGGGAACACTGAAGCTTTCTTT. Protein: CASSALTGNTEAFF.

This clone has a single count. V gene TRBV7-6 combines with J gene TRBJ2-5, with D hard to call. CDR1 is SGHVS and CDR2 is FNYEAQ in the germline V gene. Trimming removed 5 bases from V and 7 bases from J, with 8 bases in between. The CDR3 runs 11 residues. The CDR3 DNA sequence: TGTGCCAGCAGCCCGTCGGGGACCCAGTACTTC. Translated, it gives CASSPSGTQYF.

The CDR3: CASSAYQGRNEKLFF. The CDR3 DNA reads TGTGCCAGCAGCGCCTATCAGGGCCGTAATGAAAAACTGTTTTTT. The chain is built from TRBV11-2 and TRBJ1-4, with D possibly matching TRBD1 (5 bases). Germline CDR1 reads SGHAT; CDR2 reads FQNNGV. CDR3 length: 15 amino acids. V was shortened by 5 bases and J by 4 bases, with 14 bases between the two germline ends.

This chain joins TRBV4-3 and TRBJ1-1; D gene ambiguous. V was trimmed by 0 bases and J by 5 bases, leaving 13 bases between them. Germline loops: CDR1 LGHNA, CDR2 YSLEER. The CDR3 is made up of 15 amino acids. DNA of the CDR3: TGCGCCAGCAGCCAAGATCCCGTGGGGAGTACTGAAGCTTTCTTT. It encodes CASSQDPVGSTEAFF.